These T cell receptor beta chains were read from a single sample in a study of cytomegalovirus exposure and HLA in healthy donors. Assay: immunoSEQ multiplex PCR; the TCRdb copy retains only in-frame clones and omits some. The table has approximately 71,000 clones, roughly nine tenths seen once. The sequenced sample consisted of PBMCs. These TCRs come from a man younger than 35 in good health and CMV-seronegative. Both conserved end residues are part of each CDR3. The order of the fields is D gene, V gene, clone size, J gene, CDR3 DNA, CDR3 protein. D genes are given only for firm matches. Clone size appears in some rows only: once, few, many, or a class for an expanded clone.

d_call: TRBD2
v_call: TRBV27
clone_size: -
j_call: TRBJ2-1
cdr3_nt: TGTGCCAGCAGTCCTCGGACTAGCAGAAGAGAATACAATGAGCAGTTCTTC
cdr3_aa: CASSPRTSRREYNEQFF

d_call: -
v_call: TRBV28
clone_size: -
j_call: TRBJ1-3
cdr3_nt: TGTGCCAGCAGTGAGACTGGAAACACCATATATTTT
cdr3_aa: CASSETGNTIYF

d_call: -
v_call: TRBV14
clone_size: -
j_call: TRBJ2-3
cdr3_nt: TGTGCCAGCAGCCGGACTTTGGCTAGCACAGATACGCAGTATTTT
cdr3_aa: CASSRTLASTDTQYF

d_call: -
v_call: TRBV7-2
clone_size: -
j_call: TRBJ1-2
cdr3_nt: TGTGCCAGCAGCCCCTCGATGGTCCCGGGGGTGGGCTACACCTTC
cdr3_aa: CASSPSMVPGVGYTF

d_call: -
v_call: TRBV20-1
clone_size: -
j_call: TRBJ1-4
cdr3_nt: TGCAGTGCTAGAGCTGAGAGAAAACTGTTTTTT
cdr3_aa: CSARAERKLFF

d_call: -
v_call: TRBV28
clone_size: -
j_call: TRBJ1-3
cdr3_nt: TGTGCCAGCGTCCAGGGAAACACCATATATTTT
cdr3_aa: CASVQGNTIYF

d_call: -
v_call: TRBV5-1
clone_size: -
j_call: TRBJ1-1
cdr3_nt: TGCGCCAGCAGCTTGGCCGGGGGGCCGGCCACTGAAGCTTTCTTT
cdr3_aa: CASSLAGGPATEAFF

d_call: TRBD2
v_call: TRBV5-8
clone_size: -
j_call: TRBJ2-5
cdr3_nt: TGTGCCAGCAGCCCCGGGACTAGCGGGGGGCTACAAGAGACCCAGTACTTC
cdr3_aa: CASSPGTSGGLQETQYF

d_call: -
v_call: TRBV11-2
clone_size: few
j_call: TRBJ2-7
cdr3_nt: TGTGCCAGCAGCTTGGAGAGAGCCTGGGAGCAGTACTTC
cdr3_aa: CASSLERAWEQYF

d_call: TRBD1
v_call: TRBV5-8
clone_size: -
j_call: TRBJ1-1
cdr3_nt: TGTGCCAGCAGCTTTCCGGGACAGGGCACTAAAGCTTTCTTT
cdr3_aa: CASSFPGQGTKAFF

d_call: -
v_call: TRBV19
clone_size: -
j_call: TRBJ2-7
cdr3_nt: TGTGCCAGTAGTATAGACAGGGAGGAAGAGCAGTACTTC
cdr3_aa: CASSIDREEEQYF